Below, 25 T cell receptor beta chains from the same sample are listed, as sequenced in a study of blood T cells in healthy people across ages. A J-beta primer mix and a sample-barcoded 5' primer were used in a second PCR of about 7 to 12 cycles. TCRdb reprocessed the 5' RACE reads with MiXCR, giving one entry per CDR3 protein. The sample holds 1.5 million to 2 million distinct CDR3 sequences, about 35% seen once. The specimen was blood. The receptor source for this set is a woman aged 25-40 years in good health.

This clonotype appeared a few times. The chain has TRBV4-1 and TRBJ2-7; tentative D call: TRBD2 (6 bases). This CDR3 region has 21 residues. In germline, CDR1 is MGHRA, CDR2 YSYEKL. The V gene lost 0 bases and the J gene lost 2 bases, with 29 bases spanning the gap. CDR3 loop: CASSQDPYRVPFYGGPYEQYF. CDR3 nucleotides: TGCGCCAGCAGCCAAGATCCCTACCGGGTCCCCTTTTACGGGGGTCCCTACGAGCAGTACTTC.

The sample holds a few counts of this clonotype. This chain links TRBV7-2 with TRBJ2-1, with 13 bases that match TRBD2. CDR3 length equals 15 residues. Per the germline V gene, CDR1 is SGHTA and CDR2 is FQGNSA. Trimming took 5 bases from V and 7 from J; bases not matched to a gene: 5. CDR3 residues: CASSGLAGVTNEQFF. DNA for the CDR3: TGTGCCAGCAGCGGACTAGCGGGAGTGACGAATGAGCAGTTCTTC.

This clonotype was counted a single time. This sequence is one base from a far larger clone and is likely a read error. The chain employs TRBV7-3 and TRBJ2-5; D gene uncertain. The CDR3 extends over 13 amino acids. Germline CDR1 and CDR2: SGHTA and FQGTGA. CDR3 DNA: TGTGCCAACAGCTTAAGCCACCAAGAGACCCAGTACTTC. It encodes CANSLSHQETQYF.

This clonotype was observed at least ten times. A much larger clone is a single base away; this may be a read error. This chain joins TRBV20-1 and TRBJ2-7; unclear D gene. The CDR3 contains 11 residues. Germline CDR1 reads DFQATT; CDR2 reads SNEGSKA (reference sequence). The CDR3 region has the DNA TGCAGGGCTAGGGCGGAGTACGAGCAGTACTTC. Its protein is CRARAEYEQYF.

This clonotype was found a few times. The chain combines TRBV20-1 with TRBJ2-3; no clear D. Germline V gene lookup returns CDR1 DFQATT and CDR2 SNEGSKA (reference sequence). This CDR3 has 15 residues. Trimming left V 3 bases short and J 3 bases short, with 16 bases between. The CDR3 DNA is TGCAGTGCTAGTCCCGCAATTAGGGTGACAGATACGCAGTATTTT. This sequence encodes CSASPAIRVTDTQYF.

This chain connects TRBV7-9 to TRBJ2-7; 11 bases line up with TRBD2. Germline CDR1 is SEHNR and CDR2 is FQNEAQ (reference sequence). V lost 5 bases and J lost 0; bases outside the gene matches: 15. This CDR3 comprises 19 residues. CDR3 in DNA: TGTGCCAGCAGCCCGAAGGGGACTAGCGGAGGATTTAGCTCCTACGAGCAGTACTTC. Translation gives CASSPKGTSGGFSSYEQYF.

This clonotype was detected a few times. This chain connects TRBV5-1 to TRBJ1-5; D is ambiguous. The V gene lost 2 bases and the J gene lost 2 bases, with 11 bases spanning the gap. CDR1 is SGHRS, CDR2 YFSETQ, per germline. CDR3 size: 15 residues. Here the CDR3 reads CASSLWSTGNQPQHF. DNA of the CDR3: TGCGCCAGCAGCTTATGGAGCACAGGCAATCAGCCCCAGCATTTT.

The rearrangement links TRBV11-2 to TRBJ1-4; D is uncertain. V lost 3 bases and J 8 bases, leaving 25 bases between the germline ends. The germline V gene has CDR1 SGHAT and CDR2 FQNNGV. The CDR3 runs to 18 residues. CDR3 sequence: CASSFAIRRIVKDEKLFF. The CDR3 DNA follows: TGTGCCAGCAGCTTCGCAATCCGTCGTATAGTAAAGGACGAAAAACTGTTTTTT.

V and J are TRBV20-1 and TRBJ2-3; tentative D call: TRBD2 (7 bases). CDR3 length: 16 amino acids. In germline, CDR1 is DFQATT, CDR2 SNEGSKA (reference sequence). V was cut by 1 base and J by 5 bases, with 19 bases left in between. CDR3 region: CSARGLTGGREDTQYF. The CDR3 DNA reads TGCAGTGCTAGAGGTCTCACGGGGGGCCGTGAAGATACGCAGTATTTT.

The CDR3, as DNA: TGTGCCAGCGCCCTAAGGGTCCAGCCTTCCTACGAGCAGTACTTC. It yields the protein CASALRVQPSYEQYF. The chain is built from TRBV6-2 or TRBV6-3 and TRBJ2-7; D unresolved. V was trimmed by 8 bases and J by 1 base, leaving 18 bases between them. Germline V gene sequence: CDR1 MNHEY, CDR2 SVGEGT. There are 15 residues in the CDR3.

The chain uses TRBV11-1 and TRBJ2-1; D call uncertain. Germline V gene lookup returns CDR1 SGHAT and CDR2 FQDESV (reference sequence). V lost 1 base and J 10 bases, leaving 11 bases between the germline ends. This CDR3 has 13 amino acids. The CDR3 coding sequence is TGTGCCAGCAGCTTAGTGACTGAAAGAGAGCAGTTCTTC. Translation: CASSLVTEREQFF.

The rearrangement links TRBV28 to TRBJ2-7, with 9 bases aligning to TRBD1. J was trimmed by 5 bases and V by 4 bases; bases with no gene match: 6. The CDR3 runs to 14 residues. In germline, CDR1 is MDHEN, CDR2 SYDVKM. The CDR3 is CASSYRDRDNEQYF. The CDR3 DNA sequence: TGTGCCAGCAGTTACCGGGACAGGGACAACGAGCAGTACTTC.

This chain joins TRBV5-1 and TRBJ2-7; D ambiguous. The CDR3 has 15 amino acids. V lost 0 bases to trimming and J lost 0 bases, with 10 bases between them. The germline gives CDR1 SGHRS, CDR2 YFSETQ. The CDR3 nucleotides read TGCGCCAGCAGCTTGGGATTCGACGACTCCTACGAGCAGTACTTC. Translation gives CASSLGFDDSYEQYF.

To note about this clonotype: One end of the junction is discordant with germline, which a read error may explain. J is TRBJ1-2 and V is TRBV2, with TRBD1 identical over 7 bases. Germline V gives CDR1 SNHLY, CDR2 FYNNEI. This CDR3 spans 16 amino acids. The CDR3 sequence: CASSARSGTVNYGYTF. For the CDR3, the DNA is TGTGCCAGTAGTGCGAGATCCGGGACAGTAAACTATGGCTACACCTTC.

A note on this clonotype: This may stem from a read error, because a much larger clone lies one nucleotide away. The chain combines TRBV10-3 with TRBJ2-5; tentatively, D is TRBD2 (6 bases). With 10 bases removed from V and 3 bases from J, the gap between germline ends came to 15 bases. Germline values: CDR1 ENHRY, CDR2 SYGVKD. CDR3 length: 13 residues. DNA for the CDR3: TGTGCCACCAGCGCGGGCGGGAAAGAGACCCAGTACTTC. Amino acid sequence: CATSAGGKETQYF.

This clonotype was counted many times. This sequence joins TRBV29-1 and TRBJ1-2; D is uncertain. The germline V and J ends were trimmed by 4 bases and 0 bases, with 3 bases remaining between them. The CDR3 length is 11 residues. The germline V gene has CDR1 SQVTM and CDR2 ANQGSEA. CDR3 protein: CSVVSNYGYTF. Here the CDR3 DNA reads TGCAGCGTTGTTTCTAACTATGGCTACACCTTC.

V is TRBV7-3 and J is TRBJ2-7; D may be TRBD2 (6 bases). This CDR3 contains 15 residues. V was pared by 0 bases and J by 5 bases, with 14 bases between. CDR1 SGHTA and CDR2 FQGTGA come from the germline V gene. In nucleotides, the CDR3 is TGTGCCAGCAGCTTAACGGGACTTGGAGTCGACGAGCAGTACTTC. It yields the protein CASSLTGLGVDEQYF.

The V call is TRBV11-2, the J call TRBJ1-5, with 8 bases aligning to TRBD1. The V and J ends lost 10 bases and 6 bases, in that order; junction bases with no gene match: 26. The CDR3 has 19 amino acids. The germline CDR1 and CDR2 sequences are SGHAT and FQNNGV. The CDR3 reads CANPDASQGGSMAGQPQHF. The CDR3 DNA follows: TGTGCCAACCCCGATGCATCACAGGGGGGAAGTATGGCTGGTCAGCCCCAGCATTTT.

DNA for the CDR3: TGCGCCAGCAGCTTGATGTCAGGGGCTTGGTACAATGAGCAGTTCTTC. It encodes CASSLMSGAWYNEQFF. The V gene is TRBV5-1, the J gene TRBJ2-1; maybe TRBD1 (6 bases). CDR1 SGHRS and CDR2 YFSETQ come from the germline V gene. The CDR3 length is 16 residues. Trimming cost V 1 base and J 4 bases, with 15 bases left between them.

The chain employs TRBV20-1 and TRBJ1-6; D call uncertain. V was cut by 3 bases and J by 7 bases, with 10 bases left in between. CDR1 is DFQATT, CDR2 SNEGSKA, per germline (reference sequence). The CDR3 has 13 residues. For the CDR3, the DNA is TGCAGTGCTAGCGAGGCGGCAAATTCACCCCTCCACTTT. Residues: CSASEAANSPLHF.

The V gene is TRBV28, the J gene TRBJ2-3; D possibly corresponds to TRBD1 (5 bases). V shed 2 bases and J shed 6 bases, with 12 bases lying between them. This CDR3 has 14 residues. CDR1 and CDR2 from the germline V gene are MDHEN and SYDVKM. CDR3 region: CASSLPGIQDTQYF. CDR3 nucleotide sequence: TGTGCCAGCAGTTTACCAGGGATACAGGATACGCAGTATTTT.

This clonotype appeared a few times. V and J are TRBV30 and TRBJ2-7, with a weak D call TRBD1 (6 bases). Trimming pared 5 bases from V and 3 bases from J, leaving 8 bases between. The CDR3 length is 11 residues. Germline CDR1 reads GTSNPN; CDR2 reads SVGIG (reference sequence). CDR3 region: CAWQGIYEQYF. The CDR3 DNA reads TGTGCCTGGCAGGGGATCTACGAGCAGTACTTC.

This clonotype was detected only a few times. The CDR3 DNA sequence: TGTGCCAGCAGCCCTTGGACTAGCGGGAGCCCGTGGACCCAGTACTTC. Protein product: CASSPWTSGSPWTQYF. The chain links TRBV14 to TRBJ2-5, with TRBD2 matching over 13 bases. CDR1 SGHDN and CDR2 FVKESK come from the germline V gene. The CDR3 loop spans 16 amino acids. V lost 4 bases and J lost 7; bases outside the gene matches: 9.

The V call is TRBV3-1, the J call TRBJ2-5; D uncertain. Trimming took 9 bases from V and 5 from J, leaving 16 bases between them. This CDR3 comprises 13 residues. The V gene's germline CDR1 is LGHDT and CDR2 YNNKEL (reference sequence). CDR3 nucleotide sequence: TGTGCCAGTAAAAGGAAGGCGTGGGAGACCCAGTACTTC. Protein: CASKRKAWETQYF.

About this clonotype itself: Just one base apart from a much larger clone, this may be a read error. This chain joins TRBV11-2 and TRBJ2-3, with a possible D match to TRBD2 (6 bases). Germline assignment: CDR1 SGHAT and CDR2 FQNNGV. This CDR3 has 15 amino acids. The CDR3 protein is CASSLLGRSTGTQYF. CDR3 DNA: TGTGCCAGCAGCTTACTCGGGAGAAGCACAGGTACGCAGTATTTT. Combining the CDR3 with reference TRBV11-2 and TRBJ2-3 gives the whole variable domain EAGVAQSPRYKIIEKRQSVAFWCNPISGHATLYWYQQILGQGPKLLIQFQNNGVVDDSQLPKDRFSAERLKGVDSTLKIQPAKLEDSAVYLCASSLLGRSTGTQYFGPGTRLTVL.